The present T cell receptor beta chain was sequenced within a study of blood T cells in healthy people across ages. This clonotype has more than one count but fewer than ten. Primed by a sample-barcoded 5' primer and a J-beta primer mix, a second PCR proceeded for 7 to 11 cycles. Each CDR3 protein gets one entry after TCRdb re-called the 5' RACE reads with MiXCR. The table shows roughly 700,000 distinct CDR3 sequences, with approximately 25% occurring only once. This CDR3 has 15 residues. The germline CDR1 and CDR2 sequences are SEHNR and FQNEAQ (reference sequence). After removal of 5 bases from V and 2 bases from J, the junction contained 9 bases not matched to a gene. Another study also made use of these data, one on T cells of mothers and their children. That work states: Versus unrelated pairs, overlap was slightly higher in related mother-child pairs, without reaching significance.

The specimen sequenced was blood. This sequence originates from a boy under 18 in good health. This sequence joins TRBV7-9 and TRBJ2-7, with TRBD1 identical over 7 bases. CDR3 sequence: CASSGDSRFPYEQYF. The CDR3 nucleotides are TGTGCCAGCAGCGGGGACAGCCGATTCCCCTACGAGCAGTACTTC.